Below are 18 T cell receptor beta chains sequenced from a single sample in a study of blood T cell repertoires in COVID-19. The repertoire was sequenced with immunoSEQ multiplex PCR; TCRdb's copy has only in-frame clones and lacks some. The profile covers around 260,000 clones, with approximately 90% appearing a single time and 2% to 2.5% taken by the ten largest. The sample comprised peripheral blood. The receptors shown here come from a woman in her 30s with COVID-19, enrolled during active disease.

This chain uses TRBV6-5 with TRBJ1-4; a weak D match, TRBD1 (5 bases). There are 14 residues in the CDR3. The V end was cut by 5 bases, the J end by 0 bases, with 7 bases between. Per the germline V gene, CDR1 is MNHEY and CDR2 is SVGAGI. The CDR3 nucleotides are TGTGCCAGCAGTACAGGCCCAACTAATGAAAAACTGTTTTTT. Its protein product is CASSTGPTNEKLFF.

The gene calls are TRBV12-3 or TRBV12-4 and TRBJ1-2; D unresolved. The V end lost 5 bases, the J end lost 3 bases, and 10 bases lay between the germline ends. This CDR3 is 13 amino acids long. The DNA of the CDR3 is TGTGCCAGCAGTCCCGACATTTACTATGGCTACACCTTC. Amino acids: CASSPDIYYGYTF.

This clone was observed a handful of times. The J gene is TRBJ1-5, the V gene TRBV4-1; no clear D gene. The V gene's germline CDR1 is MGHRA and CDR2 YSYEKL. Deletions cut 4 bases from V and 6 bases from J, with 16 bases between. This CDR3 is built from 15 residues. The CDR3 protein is CASSLHPPTVQPQHF. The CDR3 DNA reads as TGCGCCAGCAGCCTTCACCCCCCCACAGTTCAGCCCCAGCATTTT.

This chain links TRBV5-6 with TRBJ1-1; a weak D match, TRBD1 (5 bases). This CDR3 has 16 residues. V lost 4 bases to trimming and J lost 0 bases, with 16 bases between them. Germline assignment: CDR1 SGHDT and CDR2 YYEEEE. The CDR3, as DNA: TGTGCCAGCAGCCCACTCCCGACAGATATGAACACTGAAGCTTTCTTT. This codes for CASSPLPTDMNTEAFF.

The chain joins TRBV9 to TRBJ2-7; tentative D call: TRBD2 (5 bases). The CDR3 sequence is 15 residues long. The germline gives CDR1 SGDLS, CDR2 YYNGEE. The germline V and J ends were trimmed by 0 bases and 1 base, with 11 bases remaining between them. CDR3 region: CASSVAAGPSYEQYF. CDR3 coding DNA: TGTGCCAGCAGCGTAGCGGCGGGCCCTTCCTACGAGCAGTACTTC.

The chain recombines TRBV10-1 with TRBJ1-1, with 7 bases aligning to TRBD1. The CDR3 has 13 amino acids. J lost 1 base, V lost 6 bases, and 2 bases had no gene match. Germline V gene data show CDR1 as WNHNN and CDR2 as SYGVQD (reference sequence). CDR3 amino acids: CASRQGTNTEAFF. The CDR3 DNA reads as TGCGCCAGCAGACAGGGGACGAACACTGAAGCTTTCTTT.

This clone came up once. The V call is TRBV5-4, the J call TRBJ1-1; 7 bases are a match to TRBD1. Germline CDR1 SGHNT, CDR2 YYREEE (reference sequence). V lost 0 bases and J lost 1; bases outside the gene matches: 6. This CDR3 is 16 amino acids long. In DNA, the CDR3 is TGTGCCAGCAGCTTGGCCTTCCGACAGGGGAACACTGAAGCTTTCTTT. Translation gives CASSLAFRQGNTEAFF. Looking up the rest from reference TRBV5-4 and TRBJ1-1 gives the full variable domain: ETGVTQSPTHLIKTRGQQVTLRCSSQSGHNTVSWYQQALGQGPQFIFQYYREEENGRGNFPPRFSGLQFPNYSSELNVNALELDDSALYLCASSLAFRQGNTEAFFGQGTRLTVV.

CDR3 in amino acids: CASSLGVGAGLASSSYNEQFF. The CDR3, as DNA: TGCGCCAGCAGCTTGGGTGTCGGGGCCGGACTAGCGTCTTCCTCCTACAATGAGCAGTTCTTC. The rearrangement joins TRBV5-1 to TRBJ2-1; 9 nucleotides align to TRBD2. The CDR3 spans 21 residues. Germline lookup yields CDR1 SGHRS and CDR2 YFSETQ. V dropped 0 bases and J dropped 0; count of bases not matched to a gene: 16.

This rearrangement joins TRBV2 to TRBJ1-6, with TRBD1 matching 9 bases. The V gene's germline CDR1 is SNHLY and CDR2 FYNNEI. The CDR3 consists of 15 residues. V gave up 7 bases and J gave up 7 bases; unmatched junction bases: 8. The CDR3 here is CASIPRTGVNSPLHF. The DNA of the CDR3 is TGTGCCAGCATTCCCAGGACAGGGGTGAATTCACCCCTCCACTTT.

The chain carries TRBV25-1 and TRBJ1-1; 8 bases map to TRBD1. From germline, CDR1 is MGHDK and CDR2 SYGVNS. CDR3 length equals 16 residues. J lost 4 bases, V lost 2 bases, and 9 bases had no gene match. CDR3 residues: CASSEGQGVIVTEAFF. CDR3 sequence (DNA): TGTGCCAGCAGTGAAGGACAGGGAGTCATAGTCACTGAAGCTTTCTTT.

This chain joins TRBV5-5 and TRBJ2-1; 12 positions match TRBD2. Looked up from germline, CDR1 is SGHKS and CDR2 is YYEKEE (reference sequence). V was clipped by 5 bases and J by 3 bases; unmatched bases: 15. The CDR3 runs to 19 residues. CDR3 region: CASRGLGRLAGDGYNEQFF. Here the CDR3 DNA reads TGTGCCAGCAGAGGGTTAGGTAGACTAGCGGGAGATGGCTACAATGAGCAGTTCTTC.

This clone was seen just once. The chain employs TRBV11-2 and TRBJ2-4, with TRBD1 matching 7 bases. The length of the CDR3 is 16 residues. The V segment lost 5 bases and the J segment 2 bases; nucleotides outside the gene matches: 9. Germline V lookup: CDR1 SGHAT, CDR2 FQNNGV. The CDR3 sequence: CASSQAGTATKNIQYF. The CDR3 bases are TGTGCCAGCAGCCAAGCCGGGACAGCAACCAAAAACATTCAGTACTTC.

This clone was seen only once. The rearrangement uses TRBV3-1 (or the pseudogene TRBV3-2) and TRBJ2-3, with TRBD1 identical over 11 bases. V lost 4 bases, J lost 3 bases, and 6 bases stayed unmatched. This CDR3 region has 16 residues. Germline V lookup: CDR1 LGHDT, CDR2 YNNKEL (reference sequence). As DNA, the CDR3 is TGTGCCAGCAGCCTGGGACAGGGGGATGGAACAGATACGCAGTATTTT. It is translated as CASSLGQGDGTDTQYF.

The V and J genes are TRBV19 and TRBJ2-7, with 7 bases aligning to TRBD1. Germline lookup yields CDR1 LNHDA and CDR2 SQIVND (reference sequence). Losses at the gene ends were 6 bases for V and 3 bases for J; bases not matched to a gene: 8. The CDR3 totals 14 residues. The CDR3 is CASSSGTAFYEQYF. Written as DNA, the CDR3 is TGTGCCAGTAGCTCCGGGACAGCCTTCTACGAGCAGTACTTC. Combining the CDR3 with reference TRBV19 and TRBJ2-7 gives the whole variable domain DGGITQSPKYLFRKEGQNVTLSCEQNLNHDAMYWYRQDPGQGLRLIYYSQIVNDFQKGDIAEGYSVSREKKESFPLTVTSAQKNPTAFYLCASSSGTAFYEQYFGPGTRLTVT.

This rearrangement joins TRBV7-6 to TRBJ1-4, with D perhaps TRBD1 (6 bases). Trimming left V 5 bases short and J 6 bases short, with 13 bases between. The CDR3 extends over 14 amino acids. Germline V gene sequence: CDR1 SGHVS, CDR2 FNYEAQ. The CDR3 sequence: CASSLWDTHEKLFF. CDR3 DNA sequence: TGTGCCAGCAGCCTATGGGACACTCATGAAAAACTGTTTTTT.

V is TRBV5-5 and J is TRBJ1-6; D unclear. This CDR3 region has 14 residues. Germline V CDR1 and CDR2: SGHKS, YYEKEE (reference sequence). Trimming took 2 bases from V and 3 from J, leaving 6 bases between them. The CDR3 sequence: CASSLENYNSPLHF. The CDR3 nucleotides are TGTGCCAGCAGCTTAGAGAACTATAATTCACCCCTCCACTTT. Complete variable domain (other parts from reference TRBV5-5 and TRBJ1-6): DAGVTQSPTHLIKTRGQQVTLRCSPISGHKSVSWYQQVLGQGPQFIFQYYEKEERGRGNFPDRFSARQFPNYSSELNVNALLLGDSALYLCASSLENYNSPLHFGNGTRLTVT.

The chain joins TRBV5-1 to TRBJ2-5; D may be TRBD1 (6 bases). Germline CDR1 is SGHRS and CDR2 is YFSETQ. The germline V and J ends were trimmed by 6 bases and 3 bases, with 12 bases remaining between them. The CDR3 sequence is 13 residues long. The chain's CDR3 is CASTKGGEETQYF. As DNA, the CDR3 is TGCGCCAGCACAAAAGGGGGAGAAGAGACCCAGTACTTC.

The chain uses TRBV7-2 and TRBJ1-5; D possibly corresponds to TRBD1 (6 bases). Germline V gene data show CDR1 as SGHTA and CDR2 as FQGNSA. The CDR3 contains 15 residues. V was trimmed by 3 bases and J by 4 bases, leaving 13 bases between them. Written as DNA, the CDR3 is TGTGCCAGCAGCTTTGCCCCTACAGGGAATCAGCCCCAGCATTTT. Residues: CASSFAPTGNQPQHF.